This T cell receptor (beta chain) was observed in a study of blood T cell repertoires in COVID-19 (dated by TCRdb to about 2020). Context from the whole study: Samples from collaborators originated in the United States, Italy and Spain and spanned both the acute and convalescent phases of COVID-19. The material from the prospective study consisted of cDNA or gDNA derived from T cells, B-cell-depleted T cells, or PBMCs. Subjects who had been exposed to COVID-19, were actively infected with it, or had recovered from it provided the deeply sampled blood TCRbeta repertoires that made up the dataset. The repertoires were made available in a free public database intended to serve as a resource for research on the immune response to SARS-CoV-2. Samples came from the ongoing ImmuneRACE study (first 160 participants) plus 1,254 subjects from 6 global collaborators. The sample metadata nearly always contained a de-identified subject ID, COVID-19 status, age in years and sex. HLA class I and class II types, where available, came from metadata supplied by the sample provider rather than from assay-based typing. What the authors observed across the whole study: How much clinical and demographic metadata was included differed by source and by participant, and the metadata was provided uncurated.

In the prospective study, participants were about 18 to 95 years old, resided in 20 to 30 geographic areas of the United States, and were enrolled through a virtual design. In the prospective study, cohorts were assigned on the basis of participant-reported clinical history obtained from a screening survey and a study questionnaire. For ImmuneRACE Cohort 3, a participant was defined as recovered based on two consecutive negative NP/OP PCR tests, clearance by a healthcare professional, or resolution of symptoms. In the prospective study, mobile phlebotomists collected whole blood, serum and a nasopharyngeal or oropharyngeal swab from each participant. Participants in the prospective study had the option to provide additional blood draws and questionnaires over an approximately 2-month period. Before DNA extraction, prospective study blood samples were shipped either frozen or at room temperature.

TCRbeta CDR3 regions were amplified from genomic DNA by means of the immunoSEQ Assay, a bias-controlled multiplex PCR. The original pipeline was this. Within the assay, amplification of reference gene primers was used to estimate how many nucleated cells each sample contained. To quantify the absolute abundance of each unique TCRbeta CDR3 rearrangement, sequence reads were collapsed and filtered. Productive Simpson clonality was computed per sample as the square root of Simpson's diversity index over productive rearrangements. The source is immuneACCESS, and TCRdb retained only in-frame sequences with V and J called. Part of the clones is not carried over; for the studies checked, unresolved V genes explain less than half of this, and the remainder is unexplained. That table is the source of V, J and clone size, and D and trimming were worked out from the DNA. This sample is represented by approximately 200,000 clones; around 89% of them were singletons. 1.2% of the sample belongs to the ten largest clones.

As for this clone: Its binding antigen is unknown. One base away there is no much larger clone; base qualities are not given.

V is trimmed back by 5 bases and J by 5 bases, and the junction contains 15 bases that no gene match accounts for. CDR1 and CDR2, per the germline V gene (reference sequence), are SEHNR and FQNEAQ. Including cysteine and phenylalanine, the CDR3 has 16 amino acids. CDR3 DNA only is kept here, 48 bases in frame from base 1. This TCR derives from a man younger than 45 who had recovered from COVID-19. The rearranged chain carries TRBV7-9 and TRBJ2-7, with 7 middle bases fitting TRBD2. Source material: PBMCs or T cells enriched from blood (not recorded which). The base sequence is TGTGCCAGCAGCCTACCCGGGAGACTAGCTGGCGACGAGCAGTACTTC. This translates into CASSLPGRLAGDEQYF.